The present TCR beta chain was sequenced within a study of blood T cell repertoires in COVID-19. Turning to the study itself: Acute and convalescent COVID-19 specimens originated in the United States, Italy and Spain. Nucleic acid was either cDNA or gDNA, and it came from T cells, B-cell-depleted T cells, or PBMCs.

The CDR3 contains 15 residues. J was trimmed by 3 bases and V by 1 base; bases with no gene match: 5. Germline CDR1 and CDR2: SGHNT and YENEEA. TCRdb's copy holds only in-frame clones and misses some; the assay was immunoSEQ multiplex PCR. The sample lists approximately 170,000 clones, around 81% seen once, with 13% in the top ten. The TCR comes from a man in his sixties or seventies who had recovered from COVID-19. V is TRBV11-3 and J is TRBJ2-5; 7 bases agree with TRBD1. Sequencing was performed on peripheral blood. CDR3 loop: CASSLAGGRKETQYF. The CDR3 DNA follows: TGTGCCAGCAGCTTAGCAGGGGGACGGAAAGAGACCCAGTACTTC.